These T cell receptor beta chains were read from a single sample in a study of cytomegalovirus exposure and HLA in healthy donors. Assay: immunoSEQ multiplex PCR; the TCRdb copy retains only in-frame clones and omits some. The table has 150,000 to 200,000 clones, around 72% seen once. The material sequenced was PBMCs. These receptors all stem from a man between 45 and 60 years old in good health and CMV-seronegative. CDR3s include the opening cysteine and the closing phenylalanine or tryptophan. The D gene is left open where the match is weak. The size field is filled for only some rows; it gives once, few, many or a size class.

TRBJ2-3,TRBD2,NA,TRBV4-1,TGCGCCAGCAGCCAAGAAACTAGCGGGGGGGGAGATACGCAGTATTTT,CASSQETSGGGDTQYF
TRBJ1-1,TRBD1,few,TRBV2,TGTGCCACCAAGACTGAAAGGACAGGGAGTAGCACTGAAGCTTTCTTT,CATKTERTGSSTEAFF
TRBJ2-7,TRBD1,NA,TRBV7-2,TGTGCCAGCAGCCTGTCCCGGGACAGGGTCGAGCAGTACTTC,CASSLSRDRVEQYF
TRBJ2-7,NA,NA,TRBV2,TGTGCCAGCAGCCCCGACAGAAAGGCCGAGCAGTACTTC,CASSPDRKAEQYF
TRBJ2-4,TRBD1,NA,TRBV28,TGTGCCAGCAGTAAGACAGGGGACGGGGCCAAAAACATTCAGTACTTC,CASSKTGDGAKNIQYF
TRBJ1-1,TRBD1,NA,TRBV7-2,TGTGCCAGCAGCCCAAGGACAGGGAGGACTGAAGCTTTCTTT,CASSPRTGRTEAFF
TRBJ1-3,NA,NA,TRBV7-2,TGTGCCAGCAGCTTAGCTAGTTTTGGAAACACCATATATTTT,CASSLASFGNTIYF
TRBJ1-3,TRBD1,NA,TRBV5-1,TGCGCCAGCAGCCGTAGGGGGCGGAGCTCTGGAAACACCATATATTTT,CASSRRGRSSGNTIYF
TRBJ2-5,TRBD2,NA,TRBV5-4,TGTGTCAGCAGCCCGAGACTAGCGGGGGGGCGAGAGACCCAGTACTTC,CVSSPRLAGGRETQYF
TRBJ1-5,NA,NA,TRBV18,TGTGCCAGCTCACCTGACGGGATCAATCAGCCCCAGCATTTT,CASSPDGINQPQHF
TRBJ2-7,TRBD1,NA,TRBV5-4,TGTGCCAGCAGCCGGGCGAGGGACAGGGCATCCTACGAGCAGTACTTC,CASSRARDRASYEQYF
TRBJ1-2,NA,NA,TRBV10-1,TGCGCCAGCAGTGTGCGAGGCTACACCTTC,CASSVRGYTF
TRBJ1-5,TRBD1,few,TRBV19,TGTGCCAGTAGTATGCGGACAGGATGGCAGCCCCAGCATTTT,CASSMRTGWQPQHF
TRBJ2-7,NA,NA,TRBV19,TGTGCCAGTAGTATGGTAACCCTTGACAGGACCAACCACGAGCAGTACTTC,CASSMVTLDRTNHEQYF
TRBJ2-6,NA,NA,TRBV14,TGTGCCAGCAGCCGCACAGGGTCTGGGGCCAACGTCCTGACTTTC,CASSRTGSGANVLTF
TRBJ2-2,TRBD2,NA,TRBV4-1,TGCGCCAGCAGCCACGATTGGGCGGGGGGCACTAACACCGGGGAGCTGTTTTTT,CASSHDWAGGTNTGELFF